The 24 T cell receptor beta chains presented below share a single source sample, sequenced in a study of blood T cells in healthy people across ages (dated by TCRdb to about 2015). The library was made by 5' RACE. The instrument was an Illumina HiSeq 2500. A second PCR of about 7 to 12 cycles was run with a J-beta primer mix and a sample-barcoded 5' primer. In TCRdb, the public reads were trimmed at Q25 with fastp and aligned with MiXCR, with productive beta chains retained. Here each entry gathers all rows of one CDR3 protein and keeps the most common genes and DNA. In this sample the table shows over 1.5 million distinct CDR3 sequences, around half of which occur a single time. Jointly, the top ten make up around 2.1% of the sample. The sequenced material came from blood. The receptors here all came from a middle-aged woman in good health.

The gene calls are TRBV4-3 and TRBJ2-5; D is possibly TRBD1 (6 bases). V dropped 3 bases and J dropped 1 base, with 12 bases sitting between them. CDR3 length: 15 residues. Germline CDR1 LGHNA, CDR2 YSLEER. CDR3 amino acids: CASSQETGPQETQYF. The CDR3 DNA reads TGCGCCAGCAGCCAGGAGACAGGACCCCAAGAGACCCAGTACTTC.

V and J are TRBV10-3 and TRBJ2-1; the D gene is possibly TRBD2 (6 bases). This CDR3 is built from 17 residues. Germline values: CDR1 ENHRY, CDR2 SYGVKD. V lost 4 bases to trimming and J lost 1 base, with 17 bases between them. As DNA, the CDR3 is TGTGCCATCAGTGGGTCGGGGGACGGGGTATCCTACAATGAGCAGTTCTTC. Translating gives CAISGSGDGVSYNEQFF.

The J gene is TRBJ1-5, the V gene TRBV20-1; a weak D match, TRBD1 (6 bases). Looked up from germline, CDR1 is DFQATT and CDR2 is SNEGSKA (reference sequence). V lost 0 bases to trimming and J lost 5 bases, with 8 bases between them. The length of the CDR3 is 13 residues. CDR3 sequence reads: CSARDAGDQPQHF. The CDR3 DNA reads TGCAGTGCTAGAGATGCAGGGGATCAGCCCCAGCATTTT.

In its sample, this clonotype was seen once. The chain uses TRBV14 and TRBJ2-6; TRBD1 matches 8 bases. The length of the CDR3 is 20 residues. The J segment lost 0 bases and the V segment lost 0 bases, leaving 10 bases of the junction unmatched. Germline CDR1 and CDR2: SGHDN and FVKESK. The CDR3 region has the DNA TGTGCCAGCAGCCAAGATCGAACAAGGACAGGGATCTCTGGGGCCAACGTCCTGACTTTC. The encoded protein is CASSQDRTRTGISGANVLTF.

The chain combines TRBV4-2 with TRBJ2-5; tentatively, D is TRBD1 (6 bases). V lost 6 bases and J lost 2, with 13 bases in between. This CDR3 contains 14 residues. Germline values: CDR1 LGHNA, CDR2 YNFKEQ. CDR3 sequence: CASRRGIGQETQYF. The CDR3 nucleotides are TGTGCCAGCAGAAGGGGGATAGGGCAAGAGACCCAGTACTTC.

To note about this clonotype: This may arise from a read error, as a much more abundant clone is one base away. The chain has TRBV29-1 and TRBJ2-7, with D unresolved. CDR3 length equals 10 residues. Germline V gene sequence: CDR1 SQVTM, CDR2 ANQGSEA. The CDR3 sequence: CNVQSYEQYF. CDR3 sequence (DNA): TGCAACGTTCAATCCTACGAGCAGTACTTC.

The chain employs TRBV20-1 and TRBJ1-5; perhaps TRBD1 as D (6 bases). Trimming left V 7 bases short and J 5 bases short, with 21 bases between. The CDR3 runs to 15 residues. Germline V gene data show CDR1 as DFQATT and CDR2 as SNEGSKA (reference sequence). In nucleotides, the CDR3 is TGCAGTGTGGGGCGGTCGGGCAGGGGTGATCAGCCCCAGCATTTT. Protein sequence: CSVGRSGRGDQPQHF.

This clonotype was picked up one time. This chain connects TRBV5-8 to TRBJ1-1; D is perhaps TRBD1 (6 bases). V dropped 6 bases and J dropped 2 bases, with 14 bases sitting between them. Germline-derived CDR1 and CDR2 are SGHTS and YDEGEE. The CDR3 runs 14 residues. DNA of the CDR3: TGTGCCAGCACCACGGGGGGGGCTAACACTGAAGCTTTCTTT. Its protein product is CASTTGGANTEAFF. The full variable domain, in which reference TRBV5-8 and TRBJ1-1 provide the parts outside the CDR3, is EAGVTQSPTHLIKTRGQQATLRCSPISGHTSVYWYQQALGLGLQFLLWYDEGEERNRGNFPPRFSGRQFPNYSSELNVNALELEDSALYLCASTTGGANTEAFFGQGTRLTVV.

There are a few counts of this clonotype. The chain joins TRBV6-2 or TRBV6-3 to TRBJ2-5; no reliable D call. The length of the CDR3 is 13 residues. Trimming removed 2 bases from V and 2 bases from J, with 6 bases in between. Germline V gives CDR1 MNHEY, CDR2 SVGEGT. The CDR3 region is CASSYPVQETQYF. CDR3 in DNA: TGTGCCAGCAGTTACCCAGTTCAAGAGACCCAGTACTTC.

The chain carries TRBV9 and TRBJ2-5; possibly TRBD1 for D (6 bases). This CDR3 comprises 15 residues. V was cut by 3 bases and J by 12 bases, with 24 bases left in between. Germline CDR1 reads SGDLS; CDR2 reads YYNGEE. This CDR3 is CASSASGTPFEKEYF. The CDR3 DNA sequence: TGTGCCAGCAGCGCGTCCGGGACACCGTTCGAGAAGGAGTACTTC. Drawing the rest from reference TRBV9 and TRBJ2-5, the complete variable domain is DSGVTQTPKHLITATGQRVTLRCSPRSGDLSVYWYQQSLDQGLQFLIQYYNGEERAKGNILERFSAQQFPDLHSELNLSSLELGDSALYFCASSASGTPFEKEYFGPGTRLLVL.

The chain couples TRBV15 to TRBJ2-5, with D unresolved. Trimming stripped 1 base from V and 5 bases from J, with 8 bases between. Per the germline V gene, CDR1 is LNHNV and CDR2 is YYDKDF (reference sequence). This CDR3 comprises 13 residues. CDR3 sequence reads: CATSRGRHETQYF. DNA for the CDR3: TGTGCCACCAGCAGAGGTAGGCACGAGACCCAGTACTTC.

This clonotype was detected once. The junction departs from germline at one end; a sequencing error may be responsible. This CDR3 reads CAGSLVGGLAGGRTDTQYF. The CDR3 DNA follows: TGTGCCGGCAGCTTAGTCGGGGGACTAGCGGGGGGCCGCACAGATACGCAGTATTTT. J is TRBJ2-3 and V is TRBV7-2, with TRBD2 matching 15 bases. The CDR3 has 19 amino acids. Germline V gene data show CDR1 as SGHTA and CDR2 as FQGNSA. The variable domain in full, completed from reference TRBV7-2 and TRBJ2-3, reads GAGVSQSPSNKVTEKGKDVELRCDPISGHTALYWYRQSLGQGLEFLIYFQGNSAPDKSGLPSDRFSAERTGGSVSTLTIQRTQQEDSAVYLCAGSLVGGLAGGRTDTQYFGPGTRLTVL.

This sequence joins TRBV6-5 and TRBJ2-7; no definite D call. Trimming shortened V by 4 bases and J by 3 bases, and 13 bases separated the two germline ends. CDR1 and CDR2 (germline): MNHEY, SVGAGI. This CDR3 has 14 residues. CDR3 nucleotide sequence: TGTGCCAGCAGTTCCCCCAGGAGTAGCTACGAGCAGTACTTC. Its protein product is CASSSPRSSYEQYF.

In this sample, this clonotype turned up a few times. The chain links TRBV29-1 to TRBJ2-1, with 7 bases aligning to TRBD1. Trimming removed 4 bases from V and 1 base from J; junction bases left unmatched: 4. The CDR3 loop spans 14 amino acids. Germline CDR1 reads SQVTM; CDR2 reads ANQGSEA. The chain's CDR3 is CSVGDSSSYNEQFF. In DNA, the CDR3 is TGCAGCGTTGGGGACAGTTCTTCCTACAATGAGCAGTTCTTC.

The chain has TRBV2 and TRBJ2-4; perhaps TRBD1 as D (6 bases). The germline gives CDR1 SNHLY, CDR2 FYNNEI. V lost 7 bases, J lost 0 bases, and 13 bases lay in between. The CDR3 sequence is 15 residues long. As DNA, the CDR3 is TGTGCCAGCAAGGGAACAGGGATAGCCAAAAACATTCAGTACTTC. It is translated as CASKGTGIAKNIQYF.

The chain joins TRBV6-5 to TRBJ2-1, with a weak D call TRBD1 (6 bases). The CDR3 has 14 amino acids. Trimming removed 6 bases at V and 3 bases at J, with 12 bases between. Germline V gives CDR1 MNHEY, CDR2 SVGAGI. CDR3 residues: CASRQGPVYNEQFF. CDR3 in DNA: TGTGCCAGCAGGCAGGGGCCCGTCTACAATGAGCAGTTCTTC.

The chain employs TRBV7-2 and TRBJ2-5, with D possibly being TRBD2 (6 bases). The CDR3 is 15 residues long. V lost 0 bases to trimming and J lost 3 bases, with 11 bases between them. The germline CDR1 and CDR2 sequences are SGHTA and FQGNSA. CDR3 sequence: CASSLAKRLEETQYF. CDR3 nucleotide sequence: TGTGCCAGCAGCTTAGCGAAGAGACTAGAAGAGACCCAGTACTTC.

This chain connects TRBV28 to TRBJ2-6, with 8 bases fitting TRBD1. Unmatched junction bases numbered 7, after V lost 8 bases and J lost 1 base. Germline lookup yields CDR1 MDHEN and CDR2 SYDVKM. The CDR3 sequence is 16 residues long. The CDR3 here is CASGVTGVSGANVLTF. As DNA, the CDR3 is TGTGCCAGCGGGGTGACAGGGGTTTCTGGGGCCAACGTCCTGACTTTC.

The table lists this clonotype with a few counts. The gene calls are TRBV6-5 and TRBJ2-5, with 10 bases aligning to TRBD2. The CDR3 totals 16 residues. The V segment lost 0 bases and the J segment 1 base; nucleotides outside the gene matches: 2. Per germline, CDR1 MNHEY and CDR2 SVGAGI. The CDR3: CASSYSASGGQETQYF. CDR3 nucleotide sequence: TGTGCCAGCAGTTACTCGGCTAGCGGGGGCCAAGAGACCCAGTACTTC.

The chain uses TRBV28 and TRBJ2-5; TRBD1 matches at 9 bases. The J call is doubtful: the DNA matches TRBJ2-7 better. CDR1 and CDR2 (germline): MDHEN, SYDVKM. This CDR3 is built from 13 residues. CDR3 loop: CASSTGGACEQYF. As DNA, the CDR3 is TGTGCCAGCAGTACAGGGGGCGCCTGCGAGCAGTACTTC.

The J gene is TRBJ2-5, the V gene TRBV7-2; TRBD2 matches 8 bases. This CDR3 has 14 residues. With 10 bases clipped from V and 2 bases from J, the junction kept 9 bases outside the gene matches. Looked up from germline, CDR1 is SGHTA and CDR2 is FQGNSA. CDR3 sequence (DNA): TGTGCCACCCAGCCTGGGACTAGGCAAGAGACCCAGTACTTC. This translates into CATQPGTRQETQYF.

This chain joins TRBV14 and TRBJ2-1; D possibly matches TRBD1 or TRBD2 (5 bases each). Germline V gives CDR1 SGHDN, CDR2 FVKESK. V gave up 0 bases and J gave up 8 bases, with 20 bases separating them. The CDR3 consists of 17 residues. The CDR3 nucleotides are TGTGCCAGCAGCCAAGAACGTTGGGGGTCCGCCGGGTATGAGCAGTTCTTC. This encodes CASSQERWGSAGYEQFF.

This clonotype was counted only a few times. The rearrangement joins TRBV20-1 to TRBJ2-1; perhaps TRBD1 as D (7 bases). The assigned J gene may be wrong: the sequence end matches TRBJ2-7 better. Germline V CDR1 and CDR2: DFQATT, SNEGSKA (reference sequence). The CDR3 has 15 amino acids. For the CDR3, the DNA is TGCAGTGCTAGAGCTCTGGAGGGGGCCTACAATGAGCAGTACTTC. The encoded protein is CSARALEGAYNEQYF.

This clonotype turned up a few times. The chain recombines TRBV11-2 with TRBJ2-5, with a possible D match to TRBD1 (5 bases). Trimming removed 5 bases at V and 5 bases at J, with 15 bases between. The germline V gene has CDR1 SGHAT and CDR2 FQNNGV. The CDR3 spans 14 residues. CDR3 bases: TGTGCCAGCAGCCCCGGAAGATACAGGGAGACCCAGTACTTC. Protein product: CASSPGRYRETQYF.